These 20 T cell receptor beta chains came from one sample sequenced in a study of blood T cells in healthy people across ages. A second 7 to 11 cycle PCR used barcoded and J-beta primers. TCRdb re-called the 5' RACE reads through MiXCR, storing one row per CDR3 protein. The data hold approximately 1,000,000 distinct CDR3 sequences, with 35% to 55% observed a single time. Sequencing was performed on blood. These receptors were collected from a woman aged 60-70 years in good health.

CDR3 sequence reads: CASSLGGGQSSYNEQFF. The CDR3 DNA sequence: TGTGCCAGCAGCCTGGGAGGGGGACAGAGCTCCTACAATGAGCAGTTCTTC. J is TRBJ2-1 and V is TRBV11-1; D is possibly TRBD1 or TRBD2 (7 bases each). This CDR3 has 17 amino acids. The V and J ends lost 5 bases and 0 bases respectively, with 17 bases between them. Germline V gives CDR1 SGHAT, CDR2 FQDESV (reference sequence).

The chain couples TRBV6-5 to TRBJ1-4; D is unresolved. V was trimmed by 6 bases and J by 3 bases, leaving 14 bases between them. This CDR3 comprises 15 residues. Germline CDR1 is MNHEY and CDR2 is SVGAGI. The CDR3 DNA follows: TGTGCCAGCAGCCTCCTGGGTGGGCCTAATGAAAAACTGTTTTTT. Protein: CASSLLGGPNEKLFF.

This clonotype was picked up many times. V is TRBV28 and J is TRBJ2-3; D perhaps matches TRBD1 (5 bases). Germline loops: CDR1 MDHEN, CDR2 SYDVKM. V gave up 4 bases and J gave up 6 bases, with 17 bases separating them. The CDR3 length is 15 residues. CDR3 protein: CASSSQSGLGDTQYF. CDR3 sequence (DNA): TGTGCCAGCAGTTCACAGTCAGGGCTGGGGGATACGCAGTATTTT.

The chain links TRBV29-1 to TRBJ2-1; no reliable D call. The CDR3 is 14 residues long. V shed 8 bases and J shed 0 bases, with 14 bases lying between them. CDR1 and CDR2 (germline): SQVTM, ANQGSEA. The CDR3 region is CSLANGSSYNEQFF. CDR3 nucleotides: TGCAGCTTAGCTAACGGCAGCTCCTACAATGAGCAGTTCTTC.

This clonotype was seen only once. The chain couples TRBV18 to TRBJ2-2; no reliable D call. The CDR3 covers 17 residues. Germline CDR1 is KGHSH and CDR2 is LQKENI. V was trimmed by 3 bases and J by 0 bases, leaving 14 bases between them. The CDR3 DNA sequence: TGTGCCAGCTCACCTCTGCCTCAGTCGGCGAACACCGGGGAGCTGTTTTTT. Residues: CASSPLPQSANTGELFF. Filled out from reference TRBV18 and TRBJ2-2, the complete variable domain reads NAGVMQNPRHLVRRRGQEARLRCSPMKGHSHVYWYRQLPEEGLKFMVYLQKENIIDESGMPKERFSAEFPKEGPSILRIQQVVRGDSAAYFCASSPLPQSANTGELFFGEGSRLTVL.

J is TRBJ2-7 and V is TRBV9; no reliable D call. Per germline, CDR1 SGDLS and CDR2 YYNGEE. The ends were cut back, 0 bases at V and 7 bases at J, with 11 bases in the middle. This CDR3 region has 13 residues. The CDR3: CASSVDKWNEQYF. As DNA, the CDR3 is TGTGCCAGCAGCGTAGACAAGTGGAATGAGCAGTACTTC.

This clonotype was found a few times. The chain carries TRBV5-1 and TRBJ2-1; 8 bases agree with TRBD2. CDR3 length: 15 amino acids. The junction had 7 bases not matched to a gene; V was cut back by 4 bases and J by 4 bases. Germline V gives CDR1 SGHRS, CDR2 YFSETQ. Here the CDR3 reads CASSDAGGRYNEQFF. CDR3 nucleotide sequence: TGCGCCAGCAGCGACGCTGGCGGGAGGTACAATGAGCAGTTCTTC.

This clonotype is a singleton in its sample. The rearrangement links TRBV15 to TRBJ2-5, with D perhaps TRBD1 (6 bases). The J call may be mistaken, given a closer DNA end match to TRBJ2-7. The CDR3 length is 17 residues. Germline loops: CDR1 LNHNV, CDR2 YYDKDF (reference sequence). This CDR3 is CATSKDRPRLGLYEQYF. The CDR3, as DNA: TGTGCCACCAGCAAGGACAGACCAAGGCTAGGTCTCTACGAGCAGTACTTC.

This clonotype turned up a few times. This chain links TRBV14 with TRBJ2-5; D is ambiguous. V shed 1 base and J shed 5 bases, with 5 bases lying between them. The CDR3 loop spans 12 amino acids. Germline V gene lookup returns CDR1 SGHDN and CDR2 FVKESK. CDR3 amino acids: CASSQASETQYF. The CDR3 DNA reads as TGTGCCAGCAGCCAAGCCTCGGAGACCCAGTACTTC. Full variable domain (rest looked up from reference TRBV14 and TRBJ2-5): EAGVTQFPSHSVIEKGQTVTLRCDPISGHDNLYWYRRVMGKEIKFLLHFVKESKQDESGMPNNRFLAERTGGTYSTLKVQPAELEDSGVYFCASSQASETQYFGPGTRLLVL.

This clonotype was counted a few times. V is TRBV20-1 and J is TRBJ2-4, with 7 bases matching TRBD2. The germline CDR1 and CDR2 sequences are DFQATT and SNEGSKA (reference sequence). The CDR3 covers 16 residues. Trimming at V came to 2 bases and at J to 0 bases, leaving 7 bases not matched to a gene. The CDR3 loop is CSARSPREVAKNIQYF. As DNA, the CDR3 is TGCAGTGCTAGATCCCCTCGGGAGGTAGCCAAAAACATTCAGTACTTC.

The chain recombines TRBV7-6 with TRBJ2-7; D perhaps matches TRBD2 (6 bases). CDR3 size: 15 residues. Trimming shortened V by 5 bases and J by 2 bases, and 16 bases separated the two germline ends. Germline CDR1 reads SGHVS; CDR2 reads FNYEAQ. The CDR3 DNA reads TGTGCCAGCAGCGGAAGTACTAGCAGGGCCTACGAGCAGTACTTC. Translating it yields CASSGSTSRAYEQYF.

The rearrangement uses TRBV9 and TRBJ2-5; 7 bases map to TRBD1. V gave up 0 bases and J gave up 11 bases; unmatched junction bases: 13. Germline CDR1 SGDLS, CDR2 YYNGEE. CDR3 length: 15 amino acids. CDR3 amino acids: CASSVEGTGDNEQYF. The CDR3 bases are TGTGCCAGCAGCGTAGAGGGCACAGGGGACAATGAGCAGTACTTC. Full variable domain (rest looked up from reference TRBV9 and TRBJ2-5): DSGVTQTPKHLITATGQRVTLRCSPRSGDLSVYWYQQSLDQGLQFLIQYYNGEERAKGNILERFSAQQFPDLHSELNLSSLELGDSALYFCASSVEGTGDNEQYFGPGTRLLVL.

As concerns this clonotype: One end of the junction varies from germline; a read error may be responsible. In DNA form, the CDR3 reads TGTGCCAGCTCGCCACCGGCGGAATCCTATGGCTACACCTTC. Residues: CASSPPAESYGYTF. V usage is TRBV18 and J usage is TRBJ1-2; D unclear. CDR1 and CDR2 (germline): KGHSH, LQKENI. This CDR3 has 14 amino acids.

This clonotype appeared a few times. This sequence joins TRBV7-9 and TRBJ2-6, with 11 nucleotides matching TRBD2. The CDR3 runs to 18 residues. Germline lookup yields CDR1 SEHNR and CDR2 FQNEAQ (reference sequence). Trimming took 5 bases from V and 0 from J; bases not matched to a gene: 6. The CDR3 DNA follows: TGTGCCAGCAGCCTTATACTAGCGGGAGTCTCTGGGGCCAACGTCCTGACTTTC. Its protein product is CASSLILAGVSGANVLTF.

The chain carries TRBV14 and TRBJ2-5; 7 nucleotides line up with TRBD1. CDR1 is SGHDN and CDR2 is FVKESK in the germline V gene. V gave up 0 bases and J gave up 11 bases; unmatched junction bases: 15. CDR3 size: 16 residues. CDR3 nucleotides: TGTGCCAGCAGCCAAGATGATAACAGGGGAACGTGGGAGCAGTACTTC. As protein: CASSQDDNRGTWEQYF.

This clonotype was seen a few times. The V call is TRBV5-1, the J call TRBJ1-1; D is perhaps TRBD1 (6 bases). Trimming left V 4 bases short and J 0 bases short, with 16 bases between. This CDR3 region has 16 residues. CDR1 SGHRS and CDR2 YFSETQ come from the germline V gene. For the CDR3, the DNA is TGCGCCAGCAGCCAAAGGACAGCCGCCATGAACACTGAAGCTTTCTTT. Its translation is CASSQRTAAMNTEAFF.

This clonotype was found a few times. The chain uses TRBV5-1 and TRBJ1-3, with 7 bases aligning to TRBD1. The CDR3 length is 15 residues. The J segment lost 4 bases and the V segment lost 4 bases, leaving 8 bases of the junction unmatched. CDR1 is SGHRS and CDR2 is YFSETQ in the germline V gene. The CDR3 DNA sequence: TGCGCCAGCAGCCTGGCAGGGACAGCGGGAAACACCATATATTTT. Residues: CASSLAGTAGNTIYF.

This clonotype has only a few counts. The J gene is TRBJ2-5, the V gene TRBV20-1; D is possibly TRBD2 (6 bases). V was clipped by 5 bases and J by 2 bases, with 15 bases between them. CDR1 is DFQATT, CDR2 SNEGSKA, per germline (reference sequence). This CDR3 has 14 residues. CDR3 coding DNA: TGCAGTGCTGCCTCCGGGACTTCGCAAGAGACCCAGTACTTC. Translation gives CSAASGTSQETQYF.

This clonotype was detected only a few times. This chain joins TRBV9 and TRBJ2-7, with D perhaps TRBD2 (5 bases). Germline V gene lookup returns CDR1 SGDLS and CDR2 YYNGEE. Trimming cost V 3 bases and J 5 bases, with 18 bases left between them. The CDR3 extends over 15 amino acids. As DNA, the CDR3 is TGTGCCAGCAGCGACGGAGTCGGGGAGTTCGACGAGCAGTACTTC. Its translation is CASSDGVGEFDEQYF.

CDR3 sequence: CASSSNTGFVYEQYF. DNA for the CDR3: TGTGCCAGCAGCTCCAACACAGGGTTTGTCTACGAGCAGTACTTC. This chain uses TRBV13 with TRBJ2-7; a possible D gene is TRBD1 (6 bases). V was pared by 4 bases and J by 3 bases, with 16 bases between. The V gene's germline CDR1 is PRHDT and CDR2 FYEKMQ (reference sequence). This CDR3 has 15 amino acids.